The sequence of this T cell receptor beta chain was determined in a study of spatial heterogeneity in lung cancer. Study summary: Detection consistently captured more beta-chain sequences than alpha-chain sequences.

Time point noted: blood at routine non-recurrence follow-up after resection. In TCRdb, the 5' RACE reads were re-called with MiXCR into one record per CDR3 protein. The sample records about 87,000 distinct CDR3 sequences, approximately 19% being singletons. The CDR3 sequence is 14 residues long. Between the trimmed V and J ends, which lost 6 bases and 2 bases, there was a span of 14 bases. Germline V gene lookup returns CDR1 MNHEY and CDR2 SMNVEV (reference sequence). This chain uses TRBV27 with TRBJ2-7; tentative D call: TRBD2 (5 bases). The TCR was taken from a male donor with early-stage non-small cell lung cancer. Sequences were derived from PBMCs, sampled at follow-up. The CDR3 region has the DNA TGTGCCAGCAGGGCAAGACCCGGGACCTACGAGCAGTACTTC. Translation: CASRARPGTYEQYF.